These T cell receptor beta chains were read from a single sample in a study of blood T cell repertoires in COVID-19. Libraries were prepared by immunoSEQ multiplex PCR; TCRdb keeps only in-frame clonotypes and omits some of them. The sample includes more than 200,000 clones, around 87% seen only once; the top ten take around 5.1%. The sequenced sample was peripheral blood. These receptor sequences come from a woman aged 60-75 years with COVID-19, enrolled during active disease. Each CDR3 is given with its conserved first and last residue. The D gene is left open where the match is weak.

len,d_gene,j_gene,v_gene,CDR3nt,CDR3aa
15,TRBD1,TRBJ1-4,TRBV5-5,TGTGCCAGCAGCCCGTGGGGACAGATTAATGAAAAACTGTTTTTT,CASSPWGQINEKLFF
13,-,TRBJ1-1,TRBV11-1,TGTGCCAGCAGCTTACAGGGGATGTCTGAAGCTTTCTTT,CASSLQGMSEAFF
15,-,TRBJ1-5,TRBV7-6,TGTGCCAGCAGCAGATTACAGGGCGACGGGCAGCCCCAGCATTTT,CASSRLQGDGQPQHF
15,TRBD2,TRBJ2-3,TRBV27,TGTGCCAGCAGTTTAACGGGAGGGCCGGAAGATACGCAGTATTTT,CASSLTGGPEDTQYF
16,TRBD1,TRBJ1-1,TRBV5-1,TGCGCCAGCAGCTCTACAGGGGTCCCCATGAACACTGAAGCTTTCTTT,CASSSTGVPMNTEAFF
16,-,TRBJ1-1,TRBV4-3,TGCGCCAGCAGCCGAAGGGCGGGTTGGAGCGGCACTGAAGCTTTCTTT,CASSRRAGWSGTEAFF
15,-,TRBJ2-1,TRBV18,TGTGCCAGCTCACCTCCCTCGACTAGAGGCGGTGAGCAGTTCTTC,CASSPPSTRGGEQFF
18,-,TRBJ2-3,TRBV4-3,TGCGCCAGCAGCCAAGATGGTGGGGGCGGACTAGGCACAGATACGCAGTATTTT,CASSQDGGGGLGTDTQYF
13,TRBD1,TRBJ1-1,TRBV12-3/TRBV12-4,TGTGCCAGCAGGGACAGGGTTAACACTGAAGCTTTCTTT,CASRDRVNTEAFF
11,-,TRBJ1-4,TRBV2,TGTGCCAGCAGTGTCTTTGAAAAACTGTTTTTT,CASSVFEKLFF